This T cell receptor (beta chain) emerged from a study of T cell repertoires in cytomegalovirus infection. About the study: Public signatures in TCR beta pointed to CMV infection and matching HLA type. General study findings and limits: Cumulated frequencies of public TCR beta families served to identify carriers of CMV plus the relevant HLA.

This clonotype was counted ten times or more. Its matching antigen is unknown. MiXCR was run by TCRdb on the reads, yielding one entry per CDR3 protein. The repertoire holds over 150,000 distinct CDR3 sequences, with roughly a sixth as singletons. The origin of this receptor is a human donor in good health (CMV status not recorded). Some clones in this sample may be carry-over from other donors' samples. Source material: CD8+ T cells from PBMCs.

The CDR3 DNA reads TGTGCCAGCAGCTCTATGGACAGGCCCACGGGGGGTTCACCCCTCCACTTT. As protein: CASSSMDRPTGGSPLHF. The gene calls are TRBV7-2 and TRBJ1-6; 7 bases align to TRBD1. With 4 bases clipped from V and 9 bases from J, the junction kept 15 bases outside the gene matches. The CDR3 is 17 residues long. CDR1 is SGHTA, CDR2 FQGNSA, per germline.